Listed below are T cell receptor beta chains from one sample, sequenced in a study of blood T cells in healthy people across ages. TCRdb re-called the 5' RACE reads through MiXCR, storing one row per CDR3 protein. This table holds 2 million or so distinct CDR3 sequences, approximately 50% found once. Sample: blood. The receptors were gathered from a woman aged 40-49 years in good health. Both conserved end residues are part of each CDR3. The D gene is left open where the match is weak. Size is stated for part of the rows, as once, few or many counts, or as a class when the clone is expanded.

V	size	D	J	CDR3	DNA
TRBV7-2	-	TRBD2	TRBJ2-5	CASSLHWGTSGEPLTQYF	TGTGCCAGCAGCCTACATTGGGGGACTAGCGGGGAGCCCTTGACCCAGTACTTC
TRBV6-5	-	-	TRBJ1-2	CASSYSGELTNYGYTF	TGTGCCAGCAGTTACTCAGGGGAACTGACTAACTATGGCTACACCTTC
TRBV27	-	-	TRBJ1-6	CASSKHGTPSSYNSPLHF	TGTGCCAGCAGCAAGCACGGGACGCCAAGCTCCTATAATTCACCCCTCCACTTT
TRBV19	-	TRBD1	TRBJ1-2	CASSKDRGGVGYTF	TGTGCCAGTAGTAAGGACAGGGGAGGCGTTGGCTACACCTTC
TRBV25-1	few	-	TRBJ2-3	CASTKRGSSTDTQYF	TGTGCCAGCACAAAACGGGGGTCTAGCACAGATACGCAGTATTTT
TRBV12-3/TRBV12-4	few	TRBD2	TRBJ2-3	CASSPGLVTTSTDTQYF	TGTGCCAGCAGTCCGGGACTAGTTACTACTAGCACAGATACGCAGTATTTT
TRBV6-2/TRBV6-3	-	-	TRBJ2-7	CASSYRRDEQYF	TGTGCCAGCAGTTACAGGAGGGACGAGCAGTACTTC
TRBV6-2/TRBV6-3	-	-	TRBJ2-3	CASSYKGVGDTQYF	TGTGCCAGCAGTTACAAAGGGGTCGGAGATACGCAGTATTTT
TRBV2	-	TRBD1	TRBJ2-3	CASSRQGFADTQYF	TGTGCCAGCAGTCGACAGGGGTTCGCAGATACGCAGTATTTT
TRBV25-1	-	-	TRBJ1-2	CASSSQARGHGYTF	TGTGCCAGCAGCTCCCAGGCCAGAGGACATGGCTACACCTTC
TRBV14	-	TRBD2	TRBJ2-1	CASSQESAGGISYNEQFF	TGTGCCAGCAGCCAAGAATCGGCGGGGGGGATCTCCTACAATGAGCAGTTCTTC
TRBV14	-	TRBD1	TRBJ2-7	CASSPGQWINEQYF	TGTGCCAGCAGCCCGGGACAGTGGATCAACGAGCAGTACTTC
TRBV3-1	-	-	TRBJ2-5	CASAEFMGETQYF	TGTGCCAGCGCCGAATTCATGGGGGAGACCCAGTACTTC
TRBV5-1	-	-	TRBJ2-7	CASSSGAPEASYEQYF	TGCGCCAGCAGCTCGGGGGCCCCCGAAGCCTCCTACGAGCAGTACTTC
TRBV25-1	-	-	TRBJ2-7	CASRRSGASYEQYF	TGTGCCAGCAGGAGGTCAGGAGCCTCCTACGAGCAGTACTTC
TRBV6-2/TRBV6-3	-	-	TRBJ2-7	CASSTGPETYEQYF	TGTGCCAGCAGTACCGGACCCGAGACCTACGAGCAGTACTTC
TRBV28	-	-	TRBJ2-7	CASSSPREFSYEQYF	TGTGCCAGCAGTTCCCCTCGGGAATTTTCCTACGAGCAGTACTTC
TRBV13	-	-	TRBJ1-2	CASSLGGQPEAWGYTF	TGTGCCAGCAGCTTAGGTGGACAGCCCGAGGCGTGGGGCTACACCTTC
TRBV20-1	few	TRBD2	TRBJ2-5	CSARDVQRGNQETQYF	TGCAGTGCTAGAGATGTGCAGCGGGGAAACCAAGAGACCCAGTACTTC
TRBV24-1	-	TRBD1	TRBJ2-5	CATSDSGQGLNEQYF	TGTGCCACCAGTGATTCGGGACAGGGTCTCAATGAGCAGTACTTC
TRBV13	-	TRBD1	TRBJ1-2	CASSLGPTGEDGYTF	TGTGCCAGCAGCTTAGGCCCTACAGGGGAGGATGGCTACACCTTC
TRBV2	-	-	TRBJ2-6	CASSELSSGANVLTF	TGTGCCAGCAGTGAACTTAGCTCTGGGGCCAACGTCCTGACTTTC
TRBV14	few	-	TRBJ2-5	CASRGQGGKETQYF	TGTGCCAGCAGAGGACAGGGAGGGAAGGAGACCCAGTACTTC
TRBV7-2	-	-	TRBJ2-3	CASSLSFTGVGTDTQYF	TGTGCCAGCAGCCTTTCCTTCACCGGGGTGGGTACAGATACGCAGTATTTT
TRBV11-3	-	-	TRBJ2-7	CASSFSLGYEQYF	TGTGCCAGCAGCTTTAGCCTCGGGTACGAGCAGTACTTC
TRBV15	few	TRBD2	TRBJ2-5	CATSRRSGLAGGPQETQYF	TGTGCCACCAGCAGAAGATCGGGACTAGCGGGGGGTCCTCAAGAGACCCAGTACTTC
TRBV6-5	-	-	TRBJ1-2	CASRRDGLIYGYTF	TGTGCCAGCAGGCGGGACGGACTCATCTATGGCTACACCTTC
TRBV2	-	TRBD1	TRBJ2-5	CASRTRGQGANEQYF	TGTGCCAGCAGAACTCGAGGACAGGGGGCCAATGAGCAGTACTTC
TRBV7-2	-	-	TRBJ1-5	CASRVTWEDQPQHF	TGTGCCAGCAGGGTGACGTGGGAGGATCAGCCCCAGCATTTT
TRBV2	few	-	TRBJ2-5	CASRGTFRETQYF	TGTGCCAGTCGAGGGACTTTTAGAGAGACCCAGTACTTC
TRBV6-1	-	-	TRBJ2-1	CACSRSRGNYNEQFF	TGTGCCTGCTCACGGTCAAGGGGTAACTACAATGAGCAGTTCTTC
TRBV6-2/TRBV6-3	-	-	TRBJ2-3	CASSYETGSSTDTQYF	TGTGCCAGCAGTTATGAGACCGGCTCTAGCACAGATACGCAGTATTTT
TRBV7-2	-	-	TRBJ2-1	CASSLHLYNEQFF	TGTGCCAGCAGCTTACATCTCTACAATGAGCAGTTCTTC
TRBV5-1	-	-	TRBJ1-4	CASSGIGDEKPFF	TGCGCCAGCAGCGGAATAGGGGATGAAAAACCGTTTTTT
TRBV11-1	-	-	TRBJ2-1	CASGLGVSYNEQFF	TGTGCCAGTGGGTTGGGGGTTTCCTACAATGAGCAGTTCTTC
TRBV20-1	-	-	TRBJ1-6	CSARVGGNNNSPLHF	TGCAGTGCTAGAGTCGGAGGGAATAATAATTCACCCCTCCACTTT
TRBV19	-	-	TRBJ2-1	CASSPEPGHSFF	TGTGCCAGTAGTCCTGAACCGGGACACTCGTTCTTC
TRBV4-1	few	-	TRBJ1-5	CASSQGSQENQPQHF	TGCGCCAGCAGCCAAGGTTCACAGGAGAATCAGCCCCAGCATTTT
TRBV12-3/TRBV12-4	-	TRBD1	TRBJ2-7	CANSLPNRGSYEQYF	TGTGCCAACAGTTTGCCTAACAGGGGTAGCTACGAGCAGTACTTC
TRBV11-2	-	TRBD1	TRBJ2-1	CASSPIRQGSYNEQFF	TGTGCCAGCAGCCCTATTCGACAGGGCTCCTACAATGAGCAGTTCTTC
TRBV12-3/TRBV12-4	-	TRBD1	TRBJ2-4	CASSSRQGSPLDIQYF	TGTGCCAGCAGTTCCCGACAGGGTAGCCCTTTGGACATTCAGTACTTC
TRBV14	few	-	TRBJ1-2	CASSPSTVSYGYTF	TGTGCCAGCAGCCCATCGACAGTGAGCTATGGCTACACCTTC
TRBV6-2/TRBV6-3	-	-	TRBJ2-7	CASSEGRNSYEQYF	TGTGCCAGCAGTGAAGGCAGGAACTCCTACGAGCAGTACTTC
TRBV7-9	-	-	TRBJ2-5	CASSSPGEEGETQYF	TGTGCCAGCAGCTCCCCGGGGGAAGAAGGGGAGACCCAGTACTTC
TRBV6-1	-	-	TRBJ2-1	CATHQGHGSSYNEQFF	TGTGCCACCCATCAAGGGCACGGTAGCTCCTACAATGAGCAGTTCTTC
TRBV28	-	-	TRBJ2-3	CASKEADTQYF	TGTGCCAGCAAAGAGGCAGATACGCAGTATTTT
TRBV7-2	few	TRBD1	TRBJ2-4	CASSRDSTKNIQYF	TGTGCCAGCAGCCGGGACAGTACCAAAAACATTCAGTACTTC
TRBV4-2	few	TRBD1	TRBJ1-4	CASSPGQGEEKLFF	TGTGCCAGCAGCCCGGGACAGGGGGAGGAAAAACTGTTTTTT
TRBV7-2	-	-	TRBJ2-4	CASSFGLELAKNIQYF	TGTGCCAGCAGCTTTGGGCTAGAACTAGCCAAAAACATTCAGTACTTC
TRBV18	-	-	TRBJ2-1	CASSPRYRAVSYNEQFF	TGTGCCAGCTCACCACGCTACAGGGCGGTCTCCTACAATGAGCAGTTCTTC
TRBV4-3	-	-	TRBJ2-3	CASSRLNRAADTQYF	TGCGCCAGCAGCCGGCTGAACCGTGCGGCAGATACGCAGTATTTT
TRBV12-3/TRBV12-4	few	TRBD2	TRBJ2-7	CASSPADGLAGHEQYF	TGTGCCAGCAGCCCCGCCGACGGACTAGCAGGCCACGAGCAGTACTTC
TRBV15	-	TRBD1	TRBJ2-1	CATQRVEGAYNEQFF	TGTGCCACCCAGAGGGTAGAGGGGGCTTACAATGAGCAGTTCTTC
TRBV7-8	-	-	TRBJ2-7	CASSYRGAGYEQYF	TGTGCCAGCAGCTACCGAGGGGCCGGCTACGAGCAGTACTTC
TRBV11-2	-	TRBD1	TRBJ2-5	CASRKLIQTGVGETQYF	TGTGCCAGCAGGAAGTTGATCCAAACAGGGGTTGGGGAGACCCAGTACTTC